This entry lists 9 T cell receptor beta chains sequenced from one sample in a study of lymphopenia after photon versus proton radiotherapy. Profiled with immunoSEQ multiplex PCR; TCRdb holds only in-frame clones, not every one. Of some 70,000 clones in the sample, 80% to 90% are singletons; the top ten hold 9.5% to 14%. The sample was peripheral blood, taken from a patient treated with proton-based radiotherapy. The receptors derive from a man older than 75 with esophageal cancer.

This clone was counted once. The chain employs TRBV28 and TRBJ1-2; 10 bases agree with TRBD1. This CDR3 comprises 15 residues. V shed 9 bases and J 5 bases; nucleotides not matched to a gene: 12. Germline V gene sequence: CDR1 MDHEN, CDR2 SYDVKM. CDR3 nucleotide sequence: TGTGCCAGTCTCCGGGACAGGGGTTTAAATTATGGCTACACCTTC. Translation gives CASLRDRGLNYGYTF.

This clone was picked up one time. The rearrangement uses TRBV19 and TRBJ2-7; a possible D gene is TRBD1 (6 bases). Between the trimmed V and J ends, which lost 3 bases and 0 bases, there was a span of 9 bases. The germline CDR1 and CDR2 sequences are LNHDA and SQIVND (reference sequence). There are 14 residues in the CDR3. The CDR3 spells CASSIDRSSYEQYF. The DNA of the CDR3 is TGTGCCAGTAGTATCGACAGGAGCTCCTACGAGCAGTACTTC.

The gene calls are TRBV18 and TRBJ1-1; D gene ambiguous. The germline gives CDR1 KGHSH, CDR2 LQKENI. CDR3 length: 16 residues. The V end lost 1 base, the J end lost 0 bases, and 12 bases lay between the germline ends. The CDR3 reads CASSPRAALLNTEAFF. CDR3 in DNA: TGTGCCAGCTCACCACGGGCGGCATTACTGAACACTGAAGCTTTCTTT.

The CDR3 region has the DNA TGTGCCAGCAGCTCACAGGAGGAGGTAGAAAAACTGTTTTTT. Encoded protein: CASSSQEEVEKLFF. The chain uses TRBV7-9 and TRBJ1-4; the D gene is possibly TRBD1 (5 bases). CDR3 length: 14 amino acids. Germline V gives CDR1 SEHNR, CDR2 FQNEAQ (reference sequence). V was cut by 4 bases and J by 8 bases, with 14 bases left in between.

This clone was found once. The V gene is TRBV5-1, the J gene TRBJ1-4; 8 bases map to TRBD1. The germline V gene has CDR1 SGHRS and CDR2 YFSETQ. The CDR3 loop spans 14 amino acids. J was trimmed by 8 bases and V by 3 bases; bases with no gene match: 6. The CDR3 coding sequence is TGCGCCAGCAGCTCGACAGGGGCGAAAGAAAAACTGTTTTTT. It specifies CASSSTGAKEKLFF.

The CDR3 nucleotides are TGTGCCAGCAGCTCACGTGGGACAGGGCAGTACTTC. It encodes CASSSRGTGQYF. The chain joins TRBV11-2 to TRBJ2-7; 8 bases are shared with TRBD1. There are 12 residues in the CDR3. The germline gives CDR1 SGHAT, CDR2 FQNNGV. J gave up 9 bases and V 4 bases, and 5 bases lay outside the gene matches.

The V and J genes are TRBV4-3 and TRBJ2-7; possible D gene TRBD1, 6 bases. The germline V gene encodes CDR1 LGHNA and CDR2 YSLEER. The V gene lost 1 base and the J gene lost 3 bases, with 10 bases spanning the gap. The CDR3 contains 14 residues. The CDR3 spells CASSQVDRYYEQYF. The CDR3 bases are TGCGCCAGCAGCCAAGTTGACAGGTACTACGAGCAGTACTTC.

The V call is TRBV7-2, the J call TRBJ2-7; 9 nucleotides agree with TRBD2. The J segment lost 2 bases and the V segment lost 3 bases, leaving 11 bases of the junction unmatched. The CDR3 totals 17 residues. Germline V gene data show CDR1 as SGHTA and CDR2 as FQGNSA. The CDR3 bases are TGTGCCAGCAGCTTTTCTAGCGGGACCATGTGGACCTACGAGCAGTACTTC. Residues: CASSFSSGTMWTYEQYF.

This rearrangement joins TRBV4-2 to TRBJ1-2; D not certain. V lost 0 bases and J lost 4, with 12 bases in between. Germline V gives CDR1 LGHNA, CDR2 YNFKEQ. This CDR3 comprises 15 residues. The CDR3 bases are TGTGCCAGCAGCCAAGACAAGGGCATCGGCTATGGCTACACCTTC. This translates into CASSQDKGIGYGYTF.